This T cell receptor (beta chain) came from a study of blood T cell repertoires in COVID-19. Looking at the study overall: Some COVID-19 samples were acute and others convalescent; all came from the United States, Italy and Spain.

Sequencing was performed with immunoSEQ multiplex PCR; in TCRdb, only in-frame clones are kept and a portion is missing. The data hold 400,000 to 450,000 clones, with roughly 90% observed a single time. A single count supports this clone. V shed 3 bases and J shed 1 base, with 6 bases lying between them. The CDR3 is 13 residues long. CDR1 is LNHDA, CDR2 SQIVND, per germline (reference sequence). The J gene is TRBJ1-1, the V gene TRBV19, with D uncertain. The clonotype originates from a man aged 18 to 30 with COVID-19, enrolled during active disease. Source material: peripheral blood. CDR3 amino acids: CASSIHKNTEAFF. CDR3 coding DNA: TGTGCCAGTAGTATCCACAAGAACACTGAAGCTTTCTTT.